The rows below give T cell receptor beta chains drawn from one sample of a study of T cells in Graves' hyperthyroidism and ophthalmopathy. TCRdb analysed the multiplex PCR reads with MiXCR anew, one entry per CDR3 protein. This table has more than 300,000 distinct CDR3 sequences, roughly 13% appearing once. Sample: blood. These receptors all come from a woman in her 30s with Graves' hyperthyroidism. CDR3s leave out the opening cysteine and the closing phenylalanine or tryptophan. The D gene is left open where the match is weak.

cdr3_aa | v_call | d_call | j_call
ASSPGSATNEKLF | TRBV5-1 | NA | TRBJ1-4
SVAGTGGVGELF | TRBV29-1 | TRBD1 | TRBJ2-2
ATAADHYGYT | TRBV24-1 | NA | TRBJ1-2
ATSRGIGELF | TRBV15 | NA | TRBJ2-2
ASSYSGNTIY | TRBV6-6 | NA | TRBJ1-3
ASRETQGGVGELF | TRBV6-1 | NA | TRBJ2-2
ASSQTTYEQY | TRBV5-1 | NA | TRBJ2-7
ASSLIPGGEKLF | TRBV27 | NA | TRBJ1-4
ASSYSNGDTGELF | TRBV6-5 | NA | TRBJ2-2
ASSLVSEAGVQQF | TRBV5-5 | NA | TRBJ2-1
ATSYTRDTEIADTQY | TRBV15 | NA | TRBJ2-3
SAHTLTSSRNEQF | TRBV20-1 | TRBD2 | TRBJ2-1
ASSPVGVGEQF | TRBV18 | NA | TRBJ2-1
ASSQLAGDNEQY | TRBV14 | TRBD2 | TRBJ2-7
ASRFEVNTEAF | TRBV12-3/TRBV12-4 | NA | TRBJ1-1
ASSPYLGVAGGTDAQY | TRBV28 | TRBD2 | TRBJ2-3
ASSSNGGTDTQY | TRBV7-6 | NA | TRBJ2-3
ASSSTRDTQDTQY | TRBV7-3 | NA | TRBJ2-3
ASSLGDNTQY | TRBV9 | NA | TRBJ2-3
ASSLALGQGGYNEQF | TRBV28 | TRBD1 | TRBJ2-1
ASSPRGDRVETQY | TRBV7-2 | TRBD1 | TRBJ2-5
ASETGTGYDNEQF | TRBV2 | TRBD1 | TRBJ2-1
ASSPKLAGGQETQY | TRBV11-2 | TRBD2 | TRBJ2-5
ASSRIIGAGFEKLF | TRBV14 | NA | TRBJ1-4
ASSQDLALQTQY | TRBV3-1 | NA | TRBJ2-5
ASSLSGTGHNQPQH | TRBV7-2 | TRBD1 | TRBJ1-5
ATSRGGPFSGANVLT | TRBV15 | NA | TRBJ2-6
ASSQESRGEYEQH | TRBV4-2 | NA | TRBJ2-7
ASSIDRGGSATGELF | TRBV19 | TRBD2 | TRBJ2-2
ASNRGGREEQF | TRBV2 | TRBD2 | TRBJ2-1
ASSASWSARSYEQY | TRBV25-1 | NA | TRBJ2-7
ASSPSGSKNIQY | TRBV28 | TRBD2 | TRBJ2-4
ASRFTGTGGWYEQY | TRBV5-5 | TRBD1 | TRBJ2-7
ASSVGAGEREQY | TRBV9 | TRBD2 | TRBJ2-7
SASPQGYQPQH | TRBV20-1 | NA | TRBJ1-5
SARVGALIAKNIQY | TRBV20-1 | NA | TRBJ2-4
SAIPSGRVRDEQY | TRBV20-1 | TRBD2 | TRBJ2-7
ASSLGGLRGEQY | TRBV7-9 | NA | TRBJ2-7
ASSQGVRRGGDEQS | TRBV4-3 | NA | TRBJ2-1
ASSEKPGPQH | TRBV2 | NA | TRBJ1-5
SAPRVSGYNEQF | TRBV20-1 | NA | TRBJ2-1
ASRPRGLAYEQY | TRBV2 | TRBD2 | TRBJ2-7
ASSYGAGTGELF | TRBV12-3/TRBV12-4 | NA | TRBJ2-2
ASSLLPGEKLF | TRBV19 | NA | TRBJ1-4
ASSFSANEQY | TRBV12-3/TRBV12-4 | NA | TRBJ2-7
ASSFGPGQGAEQF | TRBV11-2 | TRBD1 | TRBJ2-1
ASSSSGSTPLH | TRBV12-3/TRBV12-4 | NA | TRBJ1-6
ASGWGNYGYT | TRBV9 | NA | TRBJ1-2
ASSLKSGGEQY | TRBV11-2 | NA | TRBJ2-7
ASSLGAGAPYNEQF | TRBV28 | NA | TRBJ2-1